This entry lists 3 T cell receptor beta chains sequenced from one sample in a study of early T cells in non-severe SARS-CoV-2 infection. TCRdb fed the 5' RACE reads into MiXCR, producing one record per CDR3 protein. The sample shows 45,000 to 55,000 distinct CDR3 sequences, approximately 6.7% of them seen only once. Sequencing used whole blood. These receptors were obtained from an adult who was a healthcare worker with PCR-confirmed SARS-CoV-2 infection or an uninfected control (not recorded which).

V and J are TRBV7-6 and TRBJ1-1; 7 bases map to TRBD1. Germline assignment: CDR1 SGHVS and CDR2 FNYEAQ. The J segment lost 1 base and the V segment lost 5 bases, leaving 4 bases of the junction unmatched. The CDR3 runs 14 residues. The CDR3 sequence: CASSRQGANTEAFF. The CDR3 nucleotides read TGTGCCAGCAGCCGACAGGGAGCGAACACTGAAGCTTTCTTT.

The gene calls are TRBV19 and TRBJ1-2; no clear D gene. V was clipped by 6 bases and J by 3 bases, with 5 bases between them. CDR3 length: 11 amino acids. Germline V gives CDR1 LNHDA, CDR2 SQIVND (reference sequence). Written as DNA, the CDR3 is TGTGCCAGTAGCTCTTACTATGGCTACACCTTC. This gives the protein CASSSYYGYTF.

This clonotype was detected many times. The chain combines TRBV6-5 with TRBJ2-5; the match to TRBD2 covers 9 bases. CDR3 length: 15 amino acids. The germline CDR1 and CDR2 sequences are MNHEY and SVGAGI. V was clipped by 2 bases and J by 8 bases; unmatched bases: 9. CDR3 in amino acids: CASSYTLAGVATQYF. Here the CDR3 DNA reads TGTGCCAGCAGTTACACCTTAGCGGGGGTAGCCACCCAGTACTTC.